This T cell receptor (beta chain) was documented in a study of CXCR3-negative and CXCR3-positive naive CD8 T cells. Findings and limits, study-wide: Memory CD8+ cells showed much lower diversity, while both naive subsets displayed comparably high diversity. Naive cells, whether CXCR3-negative or CXCR3-positive, had similar TRBV-TRBJ usage, while memory cells differed.

All TRB cDNA libraries came from 5' RACE performed with UMI labels. TCRdb reworked the 5' RACE reads into one entry per CDR3 protein, no DNA. This sample contains tens of thousands of distinct CDR3 sequences. The length of the CDR3 is 18 residues. Germline loops: CDR1 SNHLY, CDR2 FYNNEI. Notes on this clonotype: The antigen is not known.

The authors gated naive CD8+ T cells as CD45RO-CCR7+CD27+CD95-. The V call is TRBV2, the J call TRBJ2-2; absent DNA, TCRdb's TRBD1 call cannot be checked. This clonotype was sampled from a human donor in good health. Some clones in this sample may be carry-over from other donors' samples. Sequences were obtained from naive CXCR3- CD8+ T cells from blood. The subset here: CD45RO-CCR7+CD27+CD95- naive CD8+ T cells lacking CXCR3 (TNR3-). The CDR3 sequence: CASSDFPQGTSNTGELFF.